A single sample is the source of the 21 T cell receptor beta chains below, sequenced in a study of a mutant IDH1 vaccine in newly diagnosed glioma. This table comes from immunoSEQ multiplex PCR, and its TCRdb copy is limited to in-frame clones, with some not included. The sample shows approximately 44,000 clones, approximately 90% of them seen only once. These TCRs are of unknown antigen specificity. Time point given: week 23, last vaccination. A single vaccine dose contained 300 ug of mutant IDH1 20-mer peptide, and topical imiquimod was used with it. The sequences come from PBMCs, collected from a glioma patient whose treatment included an IDH1 peptide vaccine. These receptor sequences come from a man aged 50-59 years with glioma.

This sequence joins TRBV30 and TRBJ1-2, with 9 nucleotides matching TRBD1. J was trimmed by 3 bases and V by 2 bases; bases with no gene match: 4. The germline V gene encodes CDR1 GTSNPN and CDR2 SVGIG (reference sequence). This CDR3 region has 14 residues. DNA for the CDR3: TGTGCCTGGAGTTCCGGGACAGGGCACTATGGCTACACCTTC. This translates into CAWSSGTGHYGYTF.

The rearrangement links TRBV4-2 to TRBJ1-4; D is unclear. Trimming cost V 1 base and J 8 bases, with 14 bases left between them. CDR1 and CDR2 from the germline V gene are LGHNA and YNFKEQ. The length of the CDR3 is 15 residues. This CDR3 is CASSQAIEGGEKLFF. CDR3 nucleotides: TGTGCCAGCAGCCAAGCTATCGAGGGCGGAGAAAAACTGTTTTTT.

This sequence joins TRBV11-2 and TRBJ2-7, with D perhaps matching TRBD1 or TRBD2 (5 bases each). Germline CDR1 reads SGHAT; CDR2 reads FQNNGV. Trimming took 0 bases from V and 0 from J, leaving 9 bases between them. The CDR3 consists of 15 residues. The CDR3: CASSLEAGTSYEQYF. CDR3 nucleotide sequence: TGTGCCAGCAGCTTAGAGGCAGGGACCTCCTACGAGCAGTACTTC. The full variable domain, completed using reference TRBV11-2 and TRBJ2-7, is EAGVAQSPRYKIIEKRQSVAFWCNPISGHATLYWYQQILGQGPKLLIQFQNNGVVDDSQLPKDRFSAERLKGVDSTLKIQPAKLEDSAVYLCASSLEAGTSYEQYFGPGTRLTVT.

J is TRBJ2-3 and V is TRBV5-6; no clear D. Germline values: CDR1 SGHDT, CDR2 YYEEEE. CDR3 size: 15 residues. With 3 bases removed from V and 0 bases from J, the gap between germline ends came to 11 bases. The CDR3 DNA follows: TGTGCCAGCAGCTCCAGGCCCTCTAGCACAGATACGCAGTATTTT. Translation: CASSSRPSSTDTQYF.

The V call is TRBV6-5, the J call TRBJ2-7; the D gene is possibly TRBD2 (6 bases). CDR1 MNHEY and CDR2 SVGAGI come from the germline V gene. The CDR3 is 14 residues long. Trimming took 6 bases from V and 3 from J, leaving 15 bases between them. The CDR3 DNA reads as TGTGCCAGCAGGCAACTAGCCAAGGGCTACGAGCAGTACTTC. Protein product: CASRQLAKGYEQYF.

The genes are TRBV7-8 and TRBJ1-5; TRBD1 matches 11 bases. CDR3 length: 15 amino acids. Losses at the gene ends were 4 bases for V and 2 bases for J; bases not matched to a gene: 1. Germline V CDR1 and CDR2: SGHVS, FQNEAQ. In nucleotides, the CDR3 is TGTGCCAGCAGCTGGGGACAGGGGGGCAATCAGCCCCAGCATTTT. It encodes CASSWGQGGNQPQHF.

The chain links TRBV30 to TRBJ2-1; weak D call: TRBD2 (5 bases). The V gene lost 4 bases and the J gene lost 10 bases, with 11 bases spanning the gap. The CDR3 is made up of 11 amino acids. CDR1 GTSNPN and CDR2 SVGIG come from the germline V gene (reference sequence). CDR3 nucleotide sequence: TGTGCCTGGAAGAGGTCGGGAGAGCAGTTCTTC. Its translation: CAWKRSGEQFF.

The V call is TRBV2, the J call TRBJ1-5; TRBD1 matches at 7 bases. V lost 3 bases to trimming and J lost 6 bases; unmatched junction nucleotides: 20. Per the germline V gene, CDR1 is SNHLY and CDR2 is FYNNEI. This CDR3 spans 19 amino acids. The CDR3 DNA is TGTGCCAGCAGTGATTCCGGAAGGGGGCGTAGCGTCCGGAGTCAGCCCCAGCATTTT. It yields the protein CASSDSGRGRSVRSQPQHF.

The rearrangement joins TRBV6-1 to TRBJ2-6; no firm D call. The CDR3 consists of 14 residues. With 11 bases removed from V and 2 bases from J, the gap between germline ends came to 13 bases. Germline CDR1 MNHNS, CDR2 SASEGT. This chain's CDR3 is CALRSYTGANVLTF. CDR3 nucleotide sequence: TGTGCCTTACGATCTTATACTGGGGCCAACGTCCTGACTTTC.

This chain connects TRBV7-2 to TRBJ1-5; D call uncertain. Germline values: CDR1 SGHTA, CDR2 FQGNSA. This CDR3 is 12 amino acids long. V shed 6 bases and J shed 3 bases, with 6 bases lying between them. The CDR3 DNA sequence: TGTGCCAGCAGTCGGTACAATCAGCCCCAGCATTTT. It encodes CASSRYNQPQHF.

The V call is TRBV6-5, the J call TRBJ1-1; perhaps TRBD1 as D (6 bases). Germline-derived CDR1 and CDR2 are MNHEY and SVGAGI. The V gene lost 6 bases and the J gene lost 1 base, with 15 bases spanning the gap. The CDR3 runs 15 residues. For the CDR3, the DNA is TGTGCCAGCAGGGACTCGGGACACCGGAACACTGAAGCTTTCTTT. It translates to CASRDSGHRNTEAFF.

The table lists this clone with a count of one. The V call is TRBV19, the J call TRBJ1-4; D unresolved. The ends were cut back, 2 bases at V and 5 bases at J, with 9 bases in the middle. This CDR3 spans 14 amino acids. Per the germline V gene, CDR1 is LNHDA and CDR2 is SQIVND (reference sequence). This CDR3 reads CASSIYSGNEKLFF. The CDR3 DNA sequence: TGTGCCAGTAGTATATATTCAGGAAATGAAAAACTGTTTTTT.

This sequence joins TRBV30 and TRBJ1-5; TRBD1 matches 8 bases. Trimming at V came to 5 bases and at J to 2 bases, leaving 2 bases not matched to a gene. There are 13 residues in the CDR3. Germline lookup yields CDR1 GTSNPN and CDR2 SVGIG (reference sequence). CDR3 amino acids: CAWEGQGNQPQHF. As DNA, the CDR3 is TGTGCCTGGGAGGGACAGGGCAATCAGCCCCAGCATTTT.

This rearrangement joins TRBV4-3 to TRBJ1-1, with a possible D match to TRBD1 (6 bases). There are 14 residues in the CDR3. Between the trimmed V and J ends, which lost 4 bases and 0 bases, there was a span of 9 bases. CDR1 and CDR2 from the germline V gene are LGHNA and YSLEER. The DNA of the CDR3 is TGCGCCAGCAGCCCTCAGGGGTTGAACACTGAAGCTTTCTTT. Its protein product is CASSPQGLNTEAFF.

The CDR3 sequence is CASSSRLISYNEQFF. CDR3 nucleotide sequence: TGTGCCAGCAGCTCCCGACTGATCTCCTACAATGAGCAGTTCTTC. The gene calls are TRBV7-3 and TRBJ2-1; D not certain. V shed 4 bases and J shed 0 bases, with 10 bases lying between them. Germline V gene data show CDR1 as SGHTA and CDR2 as FQGTGA. The CDR3 is made up of 15 amino acids.

The chain links TRBV5-4 to TRBJ1-2, with TRBD1 matching 8 bases. CDR1 SGHNT and CDR2 YYREEE come from the germline V gene (reference sequence). The J segment lost 8 bases and the V segment lost 3 bases, leaving 6 bases of the junction unmatched. The CDR3 extends over 13 amino acids. In DNA, the CDR3 is TGTGCCAGCAGCTCGACAGGGGTCGGAGGCTACACCTTC. It yields the protein CASSSTGVGGYTF. Together with reference TRBV5-4 and TRBJ1-2, the CDR3 gives the full variable domain: ETGVTQSPTHLIKTRGQQVTLRCSSQSGHNTVSWYQQALGQGPQFIFQYYREEENGRGNFPPRFSGLQFPNYSSELNVNALELDDSALYLCASSSTGVGGYTFGSGTRLTVV.

This clone showed up just once. The genes are TRBV27 and TRBJ2-3; 12 bases agree with TRBD2. Germline V CDR1 and CDR2: MNHEY, SMNVEV (reference sequence). This CDR3 region has 18 residues. After removal of 5 bases from V and 4 bases from J, the junction contained 13 bases not matched to a gene. The CDR3 here is CASSLVSPSGGEADTQYF. The CDR3 coding sequence is TGTGCCAGCAGTCTTGTCTCACCTAGCGGGGGGGAAGCAGATACGCAGTATTTT.

V is TRBV2 and J is TRBJ1-2; 7 bases are a match to TRBD1. The CDR3 consists of 14 residues. From germline, CDR1 is SNHLY and CDR2 FYNNEI. The V segment lost 8 bases and the J segment 3 bases; nucleotides outside the gene matches: 9. This CDR3 is CASLLGQLYYGYTF. The CDR3 nucleotides read TGTGCCAGCTTATTGGGACAGCTTTACTATGGCTACACCTTC.

The CDR3 DNA sequence: TGTGCCAGCAGCGTCCCCTTGGACAGGGTTGGCTACACCTTC. This gives the protein CASSVPLDRVGYTF. J is TRBJ1-2 and V is TRBV12-1; the DNA was not used to check the table's D call, TRBD1. TRBV12-1 is classified as a pseudogene. This CDR3 region has 14 residues.

The chain recombines TRBV9 with TRBJ2-1; D may be TRBD2 (5 bases). The CDR3 totals 15 residues. The germline gives CDR1 SGDLS, CDR2 YYNGEE. V was trimmed by 3 bases and J by 9 bases, leaving 19 bases between them. Written as DNA, the CDR3 is TGTGCCAGCAGCGCTCTCGGGGTCTCGCTTTCTGAGCAGTTCTTC. Translating it yields CASSALGVSLSEQFF.

This rearrangement joins TRBV6-5 to TRBJ1-1; the D is unclear. The V gene lost 7 bases and the J gene lost 1 base, with 10 bases spanning the gap. CDR1 MNHEY and CDR2 SVGAGI come from the germline V gene. This CDR3 is built from 13 residues. Here the CDR3 reads CASIGRWNTEAFF. The CDR3, as DNA: TGTGCCAGCATTGGGCGGTGGAACACTGAAGCTTTCTTT.